A selection of T cell receptor beta chains follows, all from one sample in a study of T-cell reconstitution after alpha-beta-depleted transplantation in children. TCRdb passed the PCR reads through MiXCR, listing each CDR3 protein once. The sample lists hundreds of thousands of distinct CDR3 sequences, roughly a quarter occurring once. The sample here was PBMCs, mostly from graft donor cells, taken 360 days after TCRalphabeta/CD19-depleted stem cell transplant. These receptors originate from a female patient aged 2-15 years who had a stem cell transplant for congenital amegakaryocytic thrombocytopenia, so the T cells may come from the graft donor. Each CDR3 is given with its conserved first and last residue.

J: TRBJ2-5; length: 13; V: TRBV10-1; CDR3: CASSVGQGETQYF
J: TRBJ2-2; length: 16; V: TRBV18; CDR3: CASSPSRSTNTGELFF
J: TRBJ1-1; length: 13; V: TRBV3-1; CDR3: CASSQGGNTEAFF
J: TRBJ2-5; length: 14; V: TRBV4-1; CDR3: CASSLSGSVETQYF
J: TRBJ1-3; length: 15; V: TRBV28; CDR3: CASSPRHVSGNTIYF
J: TRBJ1-5; length: 13; V: TRBV28; CDR3: CASSFLLGQPQHF
J: TRBJ2-7; length: 16; V: TRBV12-3/TRBV12-4; CDR3: CASSLAGSRVSSEQYF
J: TRBJ2-7; length: 15; V: TRBV6-1; CDR3: CASSIAGGVFYEQYF
J: TRBJ1-4; length: 14; V: TRBV29-1; CDR3: CSVQTGRINEKLFF
J: TRBJ2-3; length: 14; V: TRBV28; CDR3: CASTLASTTDTQYF
J: TRBJ2-1; length: 12; V: TRBV7-9; CDR3: CASTLRYNEQFF
J: TRBJ2-5; length: 13; V: TRBV12-3/TRBV12-4; CDR3: CASSLWQEETQYF
J: TRBJ1-6; length: 15; V: TRBV5-4; CDR3: CASRTAGTENSPLHF
J: TRBJ2-2; length: 14; V: TRBV28; CDR3: CASSLMSFTGELFF
J: TRBJ2-2; length: 18; V: TRBV6-5; CDR3: CASSYRLAGVMGAGELFF
J: TRBJ2-3; length: 15; V: TRBV30; CDR3: CAWSISGSAADTQYF
J: TRBJ2-1; length: 16; V: TRBV3-1; CDR3: CASSQGAPGVNNEQFF
J: TRBJ1-2; length: 17; V: TRBV7-2; CDR3: CASSLRLGAAINYGYTF
J: TRBJ2-1; length: 18; V: TRBV24-1; CDR3: CATSDLVAGTEAVDEQFF
J: TRBJ2-1; length: 14; V: TRBV2; CDR3: CASMRLFSYNEQFF
J: TRBJ2-2; length: 14; V: TRBV20-1; CDR3: CSAERQTNTGELFF
J: TRBJ2-1; length: 14; V: TRBV5-1; CDR3: CASSQGQGQGEQFF
J: TRBJ2-7; length: 18; V: TRBV12-3/TRBV12-4; CDR3: CASSLTGPPIPSDYEQYF
J: TRBJ2-3; length: 12; V: TRBV7-9; CDR3: CSPGAEVDTQYF
J: TRBJ1-5; length: 15; V: TRBV9; CDR3: CASSQGGAPHQPQHF
J: TRBJ1-2; length: 14; V: TRBV6-1; CDR3: CASSEGDLRLGYTF
J: TRBJ1-3; length: 16; V: TRBV12-3/TRBV12-4; CDR3: CASSLETLGSGNTIYF
J: TRBJ2-7; length: 15; V: TRBV12-3/TRBV12-4; CDR3: CASSLRYRAPYEQYF
J: TRBJ2-3; length: 20; V: TRBV28; CDR3: CASTTRGWVSGSTSTDTQYF
J: TRBJ1-3; length: 14; V: TRBV2; CDR3: CAGSTGGSGNTIYF
J: TRBJ2-1; length: 15; V: TRBV20-1; CDR3: CSAQDTKNSYNEQFF